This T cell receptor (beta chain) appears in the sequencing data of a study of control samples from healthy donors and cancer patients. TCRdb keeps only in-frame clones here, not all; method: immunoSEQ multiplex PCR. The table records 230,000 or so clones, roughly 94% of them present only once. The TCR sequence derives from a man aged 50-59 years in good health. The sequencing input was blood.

Here the CDR3 reads CGESGPRLYEQYF. The CDR3 nucleotides are TGTGGGGAGTCAGGGCCACGACTATACGAGCAGTACTTC. The chain recombines TRBV27 with TRBJ2-7, with D perhaps matching TRBD1 or TRBD2 (5 bases each). The CDR3 totals 13 residues. Per germline, CDR1 MNHEY and CDR2 SMNVEV (reference sequence).